This TCR beta chain was captured by sequencing in a study of blood T cell repertoires in COVID-19. Study summary: Collection of acute and convalescent COVID-19 samples took place in the United States, Italy and Spain. The analysed material was cDNA or gDNA that came from T cells, B-cell-depleted T cells, or PBMCs.

A single count supports this clone. Original data processing: Amplification of reference gene primers provided the estimated nucleated cell counts. Sequenced by immunoSEQ multiplex PCR; TCRdb stores in-frame clones only, minus some. D and trimming come from the DNA, and the V and J calls and clone size come from that table. The table shows about 74,000 clones, with roughly 90% occurring only once. The sequence was collected from a man in his sixties or seventies with active or convalescent COVID-19. The specimen sequenced was peripheral blood.

In nucleotides, the CDR3 is TGTGCCAGCAGTTCCGGGAGGTTTAACAATGAGCAGTTCTTC. Amino acids: CASSSGRFNNEQFF. The chain has TRBV27 and TRBJ2-1; 7 positions agree with TRBD2. Germline V lookup: CDR1 MNHEY, CDR2 SMNVEV (reference sequence). The J segment lost 5 bases and the V segment lost 4 bases, leaving 5 bases of the junction unmatched. The CDR3 contains 14 residues.